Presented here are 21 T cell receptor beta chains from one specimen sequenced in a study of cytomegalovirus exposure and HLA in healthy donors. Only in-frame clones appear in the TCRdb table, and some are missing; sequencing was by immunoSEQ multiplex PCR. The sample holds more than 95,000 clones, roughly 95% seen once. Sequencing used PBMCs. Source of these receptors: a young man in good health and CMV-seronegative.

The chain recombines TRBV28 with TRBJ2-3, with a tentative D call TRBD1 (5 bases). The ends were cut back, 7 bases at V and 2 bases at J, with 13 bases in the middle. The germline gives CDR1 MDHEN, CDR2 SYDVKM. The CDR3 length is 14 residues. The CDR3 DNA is TGTGCCAGCAACAAGGGCAGGGCCACAGATACGCAGTATTTT. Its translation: CASNKGRATDTQYF.

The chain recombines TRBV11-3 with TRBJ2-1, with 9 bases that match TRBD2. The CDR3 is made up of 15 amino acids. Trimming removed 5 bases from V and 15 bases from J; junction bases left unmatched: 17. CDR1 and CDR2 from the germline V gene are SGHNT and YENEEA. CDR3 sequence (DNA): TGTGCCAGCAGCCCCAGCCAGGGTAGCGGGAGTTCGGGGTTCTTC. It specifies CASSPSQGSGSSGFF.

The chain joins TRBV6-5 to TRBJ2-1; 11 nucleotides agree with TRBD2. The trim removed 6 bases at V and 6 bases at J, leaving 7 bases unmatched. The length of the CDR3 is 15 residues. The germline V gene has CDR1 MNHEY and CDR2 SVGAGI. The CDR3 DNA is TGTGCCAGCAGCATTAGCGGGAGGGCCGTCAATGAGCAGTTCTTC. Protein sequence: CASSISGRAVNEQFF.

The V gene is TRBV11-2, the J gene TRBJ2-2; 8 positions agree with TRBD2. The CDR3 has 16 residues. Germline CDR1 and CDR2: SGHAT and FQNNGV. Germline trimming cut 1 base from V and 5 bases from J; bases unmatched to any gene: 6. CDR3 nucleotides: TGTGCCAGCAGCTTAGCAGCGGGAGATCGGACCGGGGAGCTGTTTTTT. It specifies CASSLAAGDRTGELFF.

The CDR3 nucleotides read TGTGCCAGCAGCTTAGGGGAGGGGGTTACCGGGGAGCTGTTTTTT. Its protein product is CASSLGEGVTGELFF. The V gene is TRBV11-2, the J gene TRBJ2-2, with a possible D match to TRBD2 (7 bases). There are 15 residues in the CDR3. Germline CDR1 and CDR2: SGHAT and FQNNGV. The V end lost 1 base, the J end lost 5 bases, and 11 bases lay between the germline ends.

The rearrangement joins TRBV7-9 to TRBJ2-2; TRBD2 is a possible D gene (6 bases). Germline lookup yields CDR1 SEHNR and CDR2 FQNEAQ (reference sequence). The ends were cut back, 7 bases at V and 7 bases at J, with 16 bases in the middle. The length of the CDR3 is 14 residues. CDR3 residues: CASTPGAGGGELFF. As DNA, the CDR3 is TGTGCCAGCACCCCTGGAGCGGGCGGCGGGGAGCTGTTTTTT. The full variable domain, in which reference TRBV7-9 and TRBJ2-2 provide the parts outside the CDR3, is DTGVSQNPRHKITKRGQNVTFRCDPISEHNRLYWYRQTLGQGPEFLTYFQNEAQLEKSRLLSDRFSAERPKGSFSTLEIQRTEQGDSAMYLCASTPGAGGGELFFGEGSRLTVL.

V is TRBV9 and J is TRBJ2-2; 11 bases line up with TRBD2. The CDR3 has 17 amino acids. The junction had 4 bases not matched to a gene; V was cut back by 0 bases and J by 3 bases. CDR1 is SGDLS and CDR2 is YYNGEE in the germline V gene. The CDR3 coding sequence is TGTGCCAGCAGCGTAGGGGCTAGCGGGAGGCACACCGGGGAGCTGTTTTTT. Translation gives CASSVGASGRHTGELFF.

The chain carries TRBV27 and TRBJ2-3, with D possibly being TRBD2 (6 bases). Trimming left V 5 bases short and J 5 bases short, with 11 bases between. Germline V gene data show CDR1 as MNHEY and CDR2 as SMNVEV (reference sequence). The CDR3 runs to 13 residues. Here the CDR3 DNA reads TGTGCCAGCAGTACCACGGAGGGAGATACGCAGTATTTT. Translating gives CASSTTEGDTQYF.

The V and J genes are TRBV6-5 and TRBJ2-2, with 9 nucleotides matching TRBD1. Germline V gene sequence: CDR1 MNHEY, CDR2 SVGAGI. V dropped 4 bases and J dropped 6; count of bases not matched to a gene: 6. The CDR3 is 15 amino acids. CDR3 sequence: CASSLTGGMAGELFF. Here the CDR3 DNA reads TGTGCCAGCAGTTTGACAGGGGGGATGGCCGGGGAGCTGTTTTTT.

CDR3 protein: CASSSTRPFSTDTQYF. CDR3 nucleotides: TGTGCCAGCAGTTCGACTAGGCCATTCAGCACAGATACGCAGTATTTT. This sequence joins TRBV28 and TRBJ2-3, with D maybe TRBD2 (6 bases). The length of the CDR3 is 16 residues. Trimming removed 4 bases at V and 0 bases at J, with 14 bases between. Germline values: CDR1 MDHEN, CDR2 SYDVKM.

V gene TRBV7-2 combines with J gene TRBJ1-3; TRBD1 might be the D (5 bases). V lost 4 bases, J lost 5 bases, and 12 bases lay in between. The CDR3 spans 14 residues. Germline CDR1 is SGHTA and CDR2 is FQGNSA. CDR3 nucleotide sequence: TGTGCCAGCAGCTCGGAACAGGCAAGAAACACCATATATTTT. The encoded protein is CASSSEQARNTIYF. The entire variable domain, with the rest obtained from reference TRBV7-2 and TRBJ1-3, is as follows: GAGVSQSPSNKVTEKGKDVELRCDPISGHTALYWYRQSLGQGLEFLIYFQGNSAPDKSGLPSDRFSAERTGGSVSTLTIQRTQQEDSAVYLCASSSEQARNTIYFGEGSWLTVV.

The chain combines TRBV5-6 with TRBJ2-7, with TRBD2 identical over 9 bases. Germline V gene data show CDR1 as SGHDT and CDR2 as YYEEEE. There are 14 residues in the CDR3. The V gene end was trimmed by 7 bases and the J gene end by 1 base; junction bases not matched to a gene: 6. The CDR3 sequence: CASCFLAGSYEQYF. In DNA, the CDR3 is TGTGCCAGCTGTTTCCTAGCGGGGTCCTACGAGCAGTACTTC.

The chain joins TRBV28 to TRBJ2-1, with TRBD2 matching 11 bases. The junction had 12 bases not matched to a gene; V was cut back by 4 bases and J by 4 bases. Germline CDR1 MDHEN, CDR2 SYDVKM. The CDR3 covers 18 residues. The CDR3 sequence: CASSWGVAGGGTYNEQFF. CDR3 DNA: TGTGCCAGCAGTTGGGGCGTAGCGGGAGGGGGGACTTACAATGAGCAGTTCTTC.

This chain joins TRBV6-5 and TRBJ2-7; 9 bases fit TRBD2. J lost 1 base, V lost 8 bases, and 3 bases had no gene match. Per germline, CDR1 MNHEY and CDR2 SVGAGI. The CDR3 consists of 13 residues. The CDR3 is CASQGLASYEQYF. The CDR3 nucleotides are TGTGCCAGCCAGGGACTAGCTTCCTACGAGCAGTACTTC.

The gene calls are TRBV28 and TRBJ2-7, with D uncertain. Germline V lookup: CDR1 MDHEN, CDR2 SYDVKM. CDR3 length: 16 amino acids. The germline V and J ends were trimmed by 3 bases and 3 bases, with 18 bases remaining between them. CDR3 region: CASSLVAARSYYEQYF. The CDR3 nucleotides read TGTGCCAGCAGTTTGGTGGCGGCCAGATCCTACTACGAGCAGTACTTC.

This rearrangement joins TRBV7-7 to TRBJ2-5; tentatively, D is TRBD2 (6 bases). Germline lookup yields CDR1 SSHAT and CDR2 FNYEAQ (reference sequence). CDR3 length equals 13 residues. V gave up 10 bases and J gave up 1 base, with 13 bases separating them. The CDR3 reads CATSGTPQETQYF. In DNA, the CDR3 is TGTGCCACCTCCGGGACTCCCCAAGAGACCCAGTACTTC.

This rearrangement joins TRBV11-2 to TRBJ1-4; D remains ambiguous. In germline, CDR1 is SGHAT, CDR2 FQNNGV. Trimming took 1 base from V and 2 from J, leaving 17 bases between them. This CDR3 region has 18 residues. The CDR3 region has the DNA TGTGCCAGCAGCTTAGGACTTTCCGGTTCTTGGACTAATGAAAAACTGTTTTTT. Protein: CASSLGLSGSWTNEKLFF.

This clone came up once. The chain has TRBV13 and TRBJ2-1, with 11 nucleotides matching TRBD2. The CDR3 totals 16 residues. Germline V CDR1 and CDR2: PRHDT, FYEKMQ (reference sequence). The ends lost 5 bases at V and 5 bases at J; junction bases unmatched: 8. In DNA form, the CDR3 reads TGTGCCAGCAGCGCCTTCGGGACTAGCGGCAACAATGAGCAGTTCTTC. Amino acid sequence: CASSAFGTSGNNEQFF. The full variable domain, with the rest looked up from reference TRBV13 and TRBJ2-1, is AAGVIQSPRHLIKEKRETATLKCYPIPRHDTVYWYQQGPGQDPQFLISFYEKMQSDKGSIPDRFSAQQFSDYHSELNMSSLELGDSALYFCASSAFGTSGNNEQFFGPGTRLTVL.

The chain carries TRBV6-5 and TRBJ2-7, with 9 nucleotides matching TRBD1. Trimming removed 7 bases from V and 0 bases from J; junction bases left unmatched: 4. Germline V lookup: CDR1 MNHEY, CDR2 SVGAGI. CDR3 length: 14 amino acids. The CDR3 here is CASTNRGLSYEQYF. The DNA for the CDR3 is TGTGCCAGCACTAACAGGGGGCTCTCCTACGAGCAGTACTTC.

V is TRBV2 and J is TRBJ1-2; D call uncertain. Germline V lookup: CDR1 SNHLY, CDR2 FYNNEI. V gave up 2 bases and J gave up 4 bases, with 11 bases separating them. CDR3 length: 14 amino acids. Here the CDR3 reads CASSEISVVYGYTF. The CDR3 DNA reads TGTGCCAGCAGTGAAATCTCGGTGGTCTATGGCTACACCTTC.

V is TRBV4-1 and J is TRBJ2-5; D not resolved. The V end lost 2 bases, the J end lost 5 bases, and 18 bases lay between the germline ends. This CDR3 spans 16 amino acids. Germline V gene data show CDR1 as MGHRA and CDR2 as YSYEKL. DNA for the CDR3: TGCGCCAGCAGCCAACCCGGGTCAATCGAGCAGGAGACCCAGTACTTC. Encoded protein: CASSQPGSIEQETQYF.